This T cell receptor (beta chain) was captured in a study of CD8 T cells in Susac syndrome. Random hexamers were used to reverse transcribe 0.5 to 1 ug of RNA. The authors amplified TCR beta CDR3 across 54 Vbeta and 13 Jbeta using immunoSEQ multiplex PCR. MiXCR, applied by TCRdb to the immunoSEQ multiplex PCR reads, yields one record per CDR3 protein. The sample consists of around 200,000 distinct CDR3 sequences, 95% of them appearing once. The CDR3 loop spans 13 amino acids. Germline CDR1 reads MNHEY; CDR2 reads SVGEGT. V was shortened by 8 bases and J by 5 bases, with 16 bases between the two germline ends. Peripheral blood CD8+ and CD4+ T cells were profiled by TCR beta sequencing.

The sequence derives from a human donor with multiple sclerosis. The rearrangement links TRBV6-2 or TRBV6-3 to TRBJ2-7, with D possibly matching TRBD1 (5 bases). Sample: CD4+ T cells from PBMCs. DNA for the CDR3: TGTGCCAGCCTTTCAGGGTTCTTCGACGAGCAGTACTTC. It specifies CASLSGFFDEQYF.